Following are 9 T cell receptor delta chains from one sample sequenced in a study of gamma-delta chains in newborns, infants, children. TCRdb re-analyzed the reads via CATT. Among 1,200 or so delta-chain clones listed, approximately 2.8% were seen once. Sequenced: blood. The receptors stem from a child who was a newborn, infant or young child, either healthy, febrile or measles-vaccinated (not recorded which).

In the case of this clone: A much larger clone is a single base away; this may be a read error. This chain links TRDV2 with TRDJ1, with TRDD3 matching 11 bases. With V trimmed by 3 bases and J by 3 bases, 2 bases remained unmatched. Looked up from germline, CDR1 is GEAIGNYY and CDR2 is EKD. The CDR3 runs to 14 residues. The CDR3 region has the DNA TGTGCCTGTGACGCCTGGGGGATACCCGATAAACTCATCTTT. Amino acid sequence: CACDAWGIPDKLIF.

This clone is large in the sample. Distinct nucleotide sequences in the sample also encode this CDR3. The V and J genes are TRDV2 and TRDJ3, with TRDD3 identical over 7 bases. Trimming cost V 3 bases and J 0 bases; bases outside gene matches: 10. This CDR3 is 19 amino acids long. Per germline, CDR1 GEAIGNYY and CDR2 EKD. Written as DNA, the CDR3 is TGTGCCTGTGACTTCGTACTGGGGATCAGCTCCTGGGACACCCGACAGATGTTTTTC. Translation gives CACDFVLGISSWDTRQMFF.

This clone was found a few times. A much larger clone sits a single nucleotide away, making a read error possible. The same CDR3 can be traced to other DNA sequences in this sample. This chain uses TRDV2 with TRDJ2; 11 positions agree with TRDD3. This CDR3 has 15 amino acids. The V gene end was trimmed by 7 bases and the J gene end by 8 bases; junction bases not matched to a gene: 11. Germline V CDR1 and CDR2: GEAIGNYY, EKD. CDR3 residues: CACDSLGDTSAQLFF. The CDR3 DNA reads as TGTGCCTGCGACTCTTTGGGGGATACGTCGGCACAACTCTTCTTT.

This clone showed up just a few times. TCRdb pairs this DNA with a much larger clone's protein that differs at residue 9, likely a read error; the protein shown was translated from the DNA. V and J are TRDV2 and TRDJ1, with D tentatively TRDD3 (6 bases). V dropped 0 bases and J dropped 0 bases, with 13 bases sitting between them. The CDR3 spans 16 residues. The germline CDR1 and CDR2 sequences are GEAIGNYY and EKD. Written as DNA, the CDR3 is TGTGCCTGTGACACCGTGGGGGTCTGGTACACCGATAAACTCATCTTT. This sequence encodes CACDTVGVWYTDKLIF.

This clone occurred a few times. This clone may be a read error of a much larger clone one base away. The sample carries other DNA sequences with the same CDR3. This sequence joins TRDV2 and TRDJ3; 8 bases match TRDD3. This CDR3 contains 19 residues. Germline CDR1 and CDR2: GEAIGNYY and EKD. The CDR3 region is CACDTVGDWTSWDTRQMFF. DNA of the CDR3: TGTGCCTGTGACACCGTGGGGGATTGGACATCCTGGGACACCAGACAGATGTTTTTC.

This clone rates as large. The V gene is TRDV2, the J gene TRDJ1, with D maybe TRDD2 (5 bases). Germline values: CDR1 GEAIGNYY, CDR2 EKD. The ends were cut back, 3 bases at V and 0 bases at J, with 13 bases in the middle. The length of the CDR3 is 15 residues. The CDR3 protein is CACDALLPYTDKLIF. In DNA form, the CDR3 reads TGTGCCTGTGACGCTCTACTTCCGTACACCGATAAACTCATCTTT.

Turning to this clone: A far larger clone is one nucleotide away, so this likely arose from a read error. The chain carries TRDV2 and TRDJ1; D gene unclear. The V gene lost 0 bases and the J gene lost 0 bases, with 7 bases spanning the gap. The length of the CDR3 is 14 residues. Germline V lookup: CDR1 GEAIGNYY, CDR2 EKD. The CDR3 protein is CACDTVEDTDKLIF. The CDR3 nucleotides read TGTGCCTGTGACACCGTGGAGGACACCGATAAACTCATCTTT.

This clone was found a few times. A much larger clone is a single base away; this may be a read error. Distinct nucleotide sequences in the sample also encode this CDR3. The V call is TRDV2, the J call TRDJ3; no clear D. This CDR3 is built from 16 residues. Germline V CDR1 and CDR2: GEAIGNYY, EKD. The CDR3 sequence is CACDTPSSWDTRQMFF. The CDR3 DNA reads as TGTGCCTGCGACACGCCCAGCTCCTGGGACACCCGACAGATGTTTTTC.

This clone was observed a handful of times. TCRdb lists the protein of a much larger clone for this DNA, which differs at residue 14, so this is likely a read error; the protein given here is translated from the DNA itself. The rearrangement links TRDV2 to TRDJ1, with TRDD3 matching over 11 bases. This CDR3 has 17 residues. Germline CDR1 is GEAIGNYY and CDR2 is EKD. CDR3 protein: CACDTVLGDKGTDELIF. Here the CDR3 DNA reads TGTGCCTGTGACACCGTACTGGGGGATAAGGGGACCGATGAACTCATCTTT.